The T cell receptor beta chain under discussion was sequenced for a study of Ad26.COV2.S vaccination and SARS-CoV-2 variants. CDR1 and CDR2 (germline): MNHEY, SVGAGI. The CDR3 runs 14 residues. The germline V and J ends were trimmed by 0 bases and 2 bases, with 6 bases remaining between them. Sequenced by immunoSEQ multiplex PCR; TCRdb stores in-frame clones only, minus some. The sample shows approximately 90,000 clones, 82% of them seen only once. J is TRBJ2-3 and V is TRBV6-5; D ambiguous. The sequences come from peripheral blood, collected after recovery from COVID-19. The sequence was obtained from a human donor who had recovered from COVID-19. For the CDR3, the DNA is TGTGCCAGCAGTTACTCTACTTACACAGATACGCAGTATTTT. It encodes CASSYSTYTDTQYF.